These 30 T cell receptor beta chains came from one sample sequenced in a study of blood T cell repertoires in COVID-19. Assay used: immunoSEQ multiplex PCR; TCRdb lists only in-frame clones, some missing. The table shows roughly 120,000 clones, with around 77% occurring only once. Source material: peripheral blood. All receptors derive from a human donor in a cohort sampled during active COVID-19.

The chain links TRBV7-2 to TRBJ2-7; 9 bases match TRBD1. CDR1 and CDR2 (germline): SGHTA, FQGNSA. CDR3 length: 14 amino acids. The trim removed 4 bases at V and 6 bases at J, leaving 7 bases unmatched. The DNA of the CDR3 is TGTGCCAGCAGCTACGGGACAGGGCGAACCGAGCAGTACTTC. This gives the protein CASSYGTGRTEQYF.

The chain employs TRBV25-1 and TRBJ2-7; no reliable D call. The CDR3 sequence is 14 residues long. Germline-derived CDR1 and CDR2 are MGHDK and SYGVNS. V was trimmed by 11 bases and J by 4 bases, leaving 21 bases between them. CDR3 region: CAPPGSTFRYEQYF. The CDR3 bases are TGTGCCCCCCCCGGTAGCACGTTCCGATACGAGCAGTACTTC.

The chain is built from TRBV2 and TRBJ2-3; D not certain. V lost 0 bases and J lost 2, with 9 bases in between. This CDR3 spans 15 amino acids. The V gene's germline CDR1 is SNHLY and CDR2 FYNNEI. CDR3: CASSEALQVTDTQYF. CDR3 in DNA: TGTGCCAGCAGTGAAGCGCTGCAGGTCACAGATACGCAGTATTTT. Variable domain in full (rest from reference TRBV2 and TRBJ2-3): EPEVTQTPSHQVTQMGQEVILRCVPISNHLYFYWYRQILGQKVEFLVSFYNNEISEKSEIFDDQFSVERPDGSNFTLKIRSTKLEDSAMYFCASSEALQVTDTQYFGPGTRLTVL.

This chain uses TRBV28 with TRBJ2-1, with 10 bases lining up with TRBD2. Trimming removed 4 bases from V and 7 bases from J; junction bases left unmatched: 4. Germline V CDR1 and CDR2: MDHEN, SYDVKM. This CDR3 contains 14 residues. The CDR3 DNA sequence: TGTGCCAGCAGTTCTCCGGGACTAGCGAATGAGCAGTTCTTC. Protein: CASSSPGLANEQFF.

This clone has more than one count but fewer than ten. This sequence joins TRBV11-2 and TRBJ2-7; perhaps TRBD2 as D (5 bases). The germline V gene has CDR1 SGHAT and CDR2 FQNNGV. V lost 1 base to trimming and J lost 7 bases, with 11 bases between them. The length of the CDR3 is 13 residues. The CDR3 DNA reads TGTGCCAGCAGCTTAGCCGGCGCGGGTGAGCAGTACTTC. It encodes CASSLAGAGEQYF. The whole variable domain, filled in from reference TRBV11-2 and TRBJ2-7, reads EAGVAQSPRYKIIEKRQSVAFWCNPISGHATLYWYQQILGQGPKLLIQFQNNGVVDDSQLPKDRFSAERLKGVDSTLKIQPAKLEDSAVYLCASSLAGAGEQYFGPGTRLTVT.

The chain recombines TRBV11-3 with TRBJ1-1; the match to TRBD1 covers 9 bases. The ends lost 5 bases at V and 3 bases at J; junction bases unmatched: 13. Germline CDR1 and CDR2: SGHNT and YENEEA. This CDR3 region has 17 residues. The CDR3 protein is CASSPTPGTGMDTEAFF. The CDR3 nucleotides are TGTGCCAGCAGCCCGACCCCCGGGACAGGGATGGACACTGAAGCTTTCTTT.

The chain joins TRBV7-2 to TRBJ2-7; 8 nucleotides agree with TRBD2. The CDR3 extends over 14 amino acids. The V segment lost 5 bases and the J segment 6 bases; nucleotides outside the gene matches: 9. Germline CDR1 and CDR2: SGHTA and FQGNSA. CDR3 nucleotide sequence: TGTGCCAGCAGCCCAACCGGGGGGGCGGGCGAGCAGTACTTC. This gives the protein CASSPTGGAGEQYF.

The V and J genes are TRBV2 and TRBJ2-7, with D tentatively TRBD2 (6 bases). CDR3 length equals 14 residues. Between the trimmed V and J ends, which lost 4 bases and 1 base, there was a span of 11 bases. Germline V gene data show CDR1 as SNHLY and CDR2 as FYNNEI. In DNA form, the CDR3 reads TGTGCCAGCAGTGTGGGGCGGGATTCCTACGAGCAGTACTTC. Encoded protein: CASSVGRDSYEQYF. The full variable domain, completed using reference TRBV2 and TRBJ2-7, is EPEVTQTPSHQVTQMGQEVILRCVPISNHLYFYWYRQILGQKVEFLVSFYNNEISEKSEIFDDQFSVERPDGSNFTLKIRSTKLEDSAMYFCASSVGRDSYEQYFGPGTRLTVT.

The gene calls are TRBV30 and TRBJ1-4, with D possibly TRBD1 on 5 matching bases. The germline gives CDR1 GTSNPN, CDR2 SVGIG (reference sequence). This CDR3 is built from 15 residues. V was pared by 0 bases and J by 8 bases, with 16 bases between. The CDR3 reads CAWSVHGGAREKLFF. The CDR3 nucleotides read TGTGCCTGGAGTGTACACGGTGGGGCGCGGGAAAAACTGTTTTTT.

J is TRBJ1-2 and V is TRBV14; maybe TRBD1 (6 bases). V gave up 2 bases and J gave up 9 bases, with 10 bases separating them. CDR3 size: 12 residues. CDR1 is SGHDN and CDR2 is FVKESK in the germline V gene. The CDR3 reads CASSQTGMRYTF. CDR3 coding DNA: TGTGCCAGCAGCCAAACAGGGATGCGCTACACCTTC.

The V gene is TRBV10-3, the J gene TRBJ2-7, with 8 bases aligning to TRBD1. This CDR3 has 14 amino acids. The junction had 6 bases not matched to a gene; V was cut back by 8 bases and J by 0 bases. Germline loops: CDR1 ENHRY, CDR2 SYGVKD. In DNA form, the CDR3 reads TGTGCCATCGAAAGGGACAGGCACTCCTACGAGCAGTACTTC. Translated: CAIERDRHSYEQYF.

The V gene is TRBV3-1 (or the pseudogene TRBV3-2), the J gene TRBJ2-7, with D unclear. This CDR3 comprises 15 residues. Trimming cost V 0 bases and J 7 bases, with 16 bases left between them. The germline CDR1 and CDR2 sequences are LGHDT and YNNKEL (reference sequence). For the CDR3, the DNA is TGTGCCAGCAGCCAAGATCTAACCGGAGTGTGGGAGCAGTACTTC. Protein sequence: CASSQDLTGVWEQYF.

The chain has TRBV5-4 and TRBJ1-6, with D hard to call. Germline V gene sequence: CDR1 SGHNT, CDR2 YYREEE (reference sequence). The CDR3 runs to 15 residues. Trimming took off 0 bases at V and 9 bases at J, with 13 bases between the two ends. The CDR3: CASSLDGKEGSPLHF. CDR3 DNA sequence: TGTGCCAGCAGCTTGGATGGGAAGGAGGGTTCACCCCTCCACTTT.

The gene calls are TRBV28 and TRBJ2-7; 10 nucleotides align to TRBD2. The CDR3 has 17 amino acids. Unmatched junction bases numbered 9, after V lost 4 bases and J lost 0 bases. The V gene's germline CDR1 is MDHEN and CDR2 SYDVKM. The CDR3 here is CASSSFSGRKGSYEQYF. The CDR3 nucleotides are TGTGCCAGCAGTTCCTTTAGCGGGAGGAAGGGCTCCTACGAGCAGTACTTC. Filled out from reference TRBV28 and TRBJ2-7, the complete variable domain reads DVKVTQSSRYLVKRTGEKVFLECVQDMDHENMFWYRQDPGLGLRLIYFSYDVKMKEKGDIPEGYSVSREKKERFSLILESASTNQTSMYLCASSSFSGRKGSYEQYFGPGTRLTVT.

The chain employs TRBV2 and TRBJ2-7; weak D call: TRBD1 (6 bases). V was clipped by 6 bases and J by 3 bases, with 12 bases between them. This CDR3 is built from 13 residues. Germline V lookup: CDR1 SNHLY, CDR2 FYNNEI. CDR3 loop: CASRRDTYYEQYF. The CDR3 DNA reads as TGTGCCAGCAGGAGGGACACTTACTACGAGCAGTACTTC.

The chain recombines TRBV5-4 with TRBJ2-7; the match to TRBD1 covers 8 bases. The V and J ends lost 2 bases and 4 bases, in that order; junction bases with no gene match: 5. The CDR3 extends over 14 amino acids. CDR1 and CDR2 from the germline V gene are SGHNT and YYREEE (reference sequence). The CDR3 DNA is TGTGCCAGCAGCTTACAGGGGGTCGAGTACGAGCAGTACTTC. Amino acid sequence: CASSLQGVEYEQYF. Together with reference TRBV5-4 and TRBJ2-7, the CDR3 gives the full variable domain: ETGVTQSPTHLIKTRGQQVTLRCSSQSGHNTVSWYQQALGQGPQFIFQYYREEENGRGNFPPRFSGLQFPNYSSELNVNALELDDSALYLCASSLQGVEYEQYFGPGTRLTVT.

The V gene is TRBV27, the J gene TRBJ2-7, with 7 bases lining up with TRBD1. The CDR3 extends over 14 amino acids. V was pared by 5 bases and J by 2 bases, with 6 bases of the junction left unmatched. The V gene's germline CDR1 is MNHEY and CDR2 SMNVEV (reference sequence). CDR3 loop: CASSLDGTAYEQYF. CDR3 coding DNA: TGTGCCAGCAGTCTTGACGGGACAGCCTACGAGCAGTACTTC.

This clone was observed once. The chain combines TRBV5-6 with TRBJ1-4; TRBD1 is a possible D gene (5 bases). Germline V gene sequence: CDR1 SGHDT, CDR2 YYEEEE. CDR3 length equals 18 residues. The V end was cut by 3 bases, the J end by 4 bases, with 22 bases between. The CDR3 region is CASSSGFQGLLGNEKLFF. The CDR3 region has the DNA TGTGCCAGCAGCTCGGGTTTCCAGGGATTGCTCGGTAATGAAAAACTGTTTTTT. Full variable domain (missing parts from reference TRBV5-6 and TRBJ1-4): DAGVTQSPTHLIKTRGQQVTLRCSPKSGHDTVSWYQQALGQGPQFIFQYYEEEERQRGNFPDRFSGHQFPNYSSELNVNALLLGDSALYLCASSSGFQGLLGNEKLFFGSGTQLSVL.

The rearrangement uses TRBV7-9 and TRBJ1-3; D is undetermined. Between the trimmed V and J ends, which lost 5 bases and 0 bases, there was a span of 8 bases. CDR1 and CDR2 (germline): SEHNR, FQNEAQ (reference sequence). The CDR3 consists of 14 residues. CDR3 in amino acids: CASSLLSSGNTIYF. In nucleotides, the CDR3 is TGTGCCAGCAGCCTTCTGAGCTCTGGAAACACCATATATTTT.

The table lists this clone with a few counts. The chain couples TRBV5-1 to TRBJ1-4, with 7 bases matching TRBD1. The CDR3 consists of 16 residues. Germline values: CDR1 SGHRS, CDR2 YFSETQ. V dropped 0 bases and J dropped 1; count of bases not matched to a gene: 3. As DNA, the CDR3 is TGCGCCAGCAGCTTGGAGGGGGCAGGAACTAATGAAAAACTGTTTTTT. Protein product: CASSLEGAGTNEKLFF. The full variable domain, rest sourced from reference TRBV5-1 and TRBJ1-4, is KAGVTQTPRYLIKTRGQQVTLSCSPISGHRSVSWYQQTPGQGLQFLFEYFSETQRNKGNFPGRFSGRQFSNSRSEMNVSTLELGDSALYLCASSLEGAGTNEKLFFGSGTQLSVL.

V usage is TRBV2 and J usage is TRBJ1-4, with D perhaps TRBD1 (5 bases). The CDR3 sequence is 14 residues long. Trimming took 7 bases from V and 6 from J, leaving 15 bases between them. The germline V gene has CDR1 SNHLY and CDR2 FYNNEI. The CDR3 region has the DNA TGTGCCAGCACCAAGGGACGGGGGGATGAAAAACTGTTTTTT. It specifies CASTKGRGDEKLFF.

V usage is TRBV5-8 and J usage is TRBJ1-5; 9 nucleotides agree with TRBD1. The CDR3 sequence is 15 residues long. Trimming removed 4 bases from V and 1 base from J; junction bases left unmatched: 3. The germline gives CDR1 SGHTS, CDR2 YDEGEE. The CDR3 region is CASSAGTGSNQPQHF. The DNA of the CDR3 is TGTGCCAGCAGCGCTGGGACAGGGAGCAATCAGCCCCAGCATTTT.

This clone turned up a few times. The rearrangement joins TRBV9 to TRBJ1-1; D is uncertain. The CDR3 loop spans 13 amino acids. V was pared by 2 bases and J by 0 bases, with 5 bases between. Germline CDR1 and CDR2: SGDLS and YYNGEE. CDR3 residues: CASSVQMNTEAFF. DNA for the CDR3: TGTGCCAGCAGCGTTCAGATGAACACTGAAGCTTTCTTT.

The J gene is TRBJ1-3, the V gene TRBV30; D is ambiguous. The CDR3 extends over 13 amino acids. V was shortened by 3 bases and J by 6 bases, with 12 bases between the two germline ends. The germline V gene has CDR1 GTSNPN and CDR2 SVGIG (reference sequence). The CDR3 region has the DNA TGTGCCTGGAGCTCCCTGAGAGAAAACACCATATATTTT. This translates into CAWSSLRENTIYF.

The chain couples TRBV28 to TRBJ1-5; tentatively, D is TRBD1 (5 bases). V lost 3 bases and J 12 bases, leaving 24 bases between the germline ends. This CDR3 is built from 16 residues. The germline V gene encodes CDR1 MDHEN and CDR2 SYDVKM. The DNA of the CDR3 is TGTGCCAGCAGTTTGAGGATAGGTCCGACGGGCAGGGACCAGCATTTT. It specifies CASSLRIGPTGRDQHF. The full variable domain, rest sourced from reference TRBV28 and TRBJ1-5, is DVKVTQSSRYLVKRTGEKVFLECVQDMDHENMFWYRQDPGLGLRLIYFSYDVKMKEKGDIPEGYSVSREKKERFSLILESASTNQTSMYLCASSLRIGPTGRDQHFGDGTRLSIL.

CDR3 protein: CASRWTVGGTEAFF. CDR3 nucleotide sequence: TGTGCCAGCAGATGGACAGTTGGGGGCACTGAAGCTTTCTTT. V and J are TRBV28 and TRBJ1-1; TRBD1 might be the D (6 bases). Between the trimmed V and J ends, which lost 6 bases and 4 bases, there was a span of 15 bases. The CDR3 sequence is 14 residues long. CDR1 and CDR2 from the germline V gene are MDHEN and SYDVKM.

CDR3 sequence: CASSPRGLAGVYEQYF. The CDR3 DNA reads TGTGCCAGCAGTCCTCGCGGACTAGCGGGAGTGTACGAGCAGTACTTC. The chain recombines TRBV28 with TRBJ2-7; 13 nucleotides agree with TRBD2. The CDR3 extends over 16 amino acids. V shed 5 bases and J 4 bases; nucleotides not matched to a gene: 8. CDR1 and CDR2 (germline): MDHEN, SYDVKM.

This chain joins TRBV25-1 and TRBJ2-5, with 12 bases matching TRBD2. Trimming removed 4 bases from V and 2 bases from J; junction bases left unmatched: 5. CDR1 and CDR2 (germline): MGHDK, SYGVNS. The CDR3 loop spans 16 amino acids. The CDR3 DNA is TGTGCCAGCAGTGCGACTAGCGGGGGCACTCAAGAGACCCAGTACTTC. This encodes CASSATSGGTQETQYF.

The rearrangement links TRBV5-4 to TRBJ2-3; 8 bases agree with TRBD1. The CDR3 extends over 13 amino acids. Germline V lookup: CDR1 SGHNT, CDR2 YYREEE (reference sequence). With 7 bases clipped from V and 6 bases from J, the junction kept 7 bases outside the gene matches. CDR3 in amino acids: CASAAGGWDTQYF. The CDR3 DNA follows: TGTGCCAGCGCGGCAGGGGGCTGGGATACGCAGTATTTT.

This chain uses TRBV7-9 with TRBJ2-7, with TRBD2 matching 14 bases. Germline-derived CDR1 and CDR2 are SEHNR and FQNEAQ (reference sequence). Trimming took 0 bases from V and 1 from J; bases not matched to a gene: 8. The CDR3 covers 19 residues. The CDR3 bases are TGTGCCAGCAGCTTAGCGAAGGGACTAGCGGGAGTAGGATCCTACGAGCAGTACTTC. Its translation: CASSLAKGLAGVGSYEQYF.